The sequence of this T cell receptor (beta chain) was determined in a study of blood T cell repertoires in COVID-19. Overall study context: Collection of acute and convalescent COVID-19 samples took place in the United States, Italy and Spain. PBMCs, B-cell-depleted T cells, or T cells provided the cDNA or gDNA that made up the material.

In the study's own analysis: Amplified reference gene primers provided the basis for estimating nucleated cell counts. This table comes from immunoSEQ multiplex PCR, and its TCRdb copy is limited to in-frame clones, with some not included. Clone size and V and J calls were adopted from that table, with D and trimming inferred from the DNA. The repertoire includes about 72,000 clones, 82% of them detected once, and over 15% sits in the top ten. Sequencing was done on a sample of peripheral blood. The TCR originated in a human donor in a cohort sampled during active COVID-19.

CDR3 sequence (DNA): TGTGCCTGGAGTCCCCAAAATGAAAAACTGTTTTTT. Protein sequence: CAWSPQNEKLFF. The rearrangement joins TRBV30 to TRBJ1-4; D remains ambiguous. The V gene lost 2 bases and the J gene lost 5 bases, with 6 bases spanning the gap. This CDR3 region has 12 residues. The germline V gene encodes CDR1 GTSNPN and CDR2 SVGIG (reference sequence).